The T cell receptor beta chain under discussion was sequenced for a study of CD8 T cells in Susac syndrome. Germline CDR1 SGHNT, CDR2 YYREEE (reference sequence). Trimming took 6 bases from V and 10 from J; bases not matched to a gene: 10. The CDR3 sequence is 14 residues long. RNA in amounts of about 0.5 to 1 ug was reverse transcribed with random hexamers. With immunoSEQ multiplex PCR, TCR beta CDR3 was amplified across 54 Vbeta and 13 Jbeta. TCRdb independently ran MiXCR on the immunoSEQ multiplex PCR reads; one entry per CDR3 protein. The profile shows 150,000 or so distinct CDR3 sequences, about 93% of them singletons. Study results and caveats: As acknowledged by the study, its TCR sequencing and HLA analysis included a relatively small number of individuals.

Age- and sex-matched healthy donors served as the control group. Negative isolation was used for CD8+ and CD4+ T cells, and FACS enrichment was applied to TEMRA cells. Worth noting for this clonotype: The antigen remains undetermined.

The receptor's source is a human donor in good health. Sequencing input: CD4+ T cells from PBMCs. V usage is TRBV5-4 and J usage is TRBJ1-6; 7 bases fit TRBD1. CDR3 nucleotide sequence: TGTGCCAGCACCCAGGACAGGCGGCACTCACCCCTCCACTTT. The encoded protein is CASTQDRRHSPLHF.